Listed here are 25 T cell receptor beta chains from one sample, sequenced in a study of OX40 agonist ivuxolimab in advanced cancers. Method: immunoSEQ multiplex PCR; TCRdb's copy keeps in-frame clones and lacks some. The sample lists tens of thousands of clones, roughly 91% occurring once. The source was CD4+ or CD8+ T cells sorted from blood, collected in a trial of the OX40 agonist ivuxolimab. All receptors come from an adult with an advanced solid tumor such as melanoma, head and neck, liver or kidney cancer.

The V gene is TRBV6-1, the J gene TRBJ2-3; D is ambiguous. CDR3 length equals 13 residues. The ends were cut back, 3 bases at V and 4 bases at J, with 8 bases in the middle. CDR1 is MNHNS, CDR2 SASEGT, per germline. The CDR3 protein is CASSEWGPDTQYF. In DNA form, the CDR3 reads TGTGCCAGCAGTGAGTGGGGTCCAGATACGCAGTATTTT.

The rearrangement joins TRBV6-6 to TRBJ2-7, with 10 bases identical to TRBD2. CDR1 is MNHNY and CDR2 is SVGAGI in the germline V gene (reference sequence). V lost 5 bases and J lost 2; bases outside the gene matches: 6. The CDR3 runs to 15 residues. CDR3 sequence reads: CASSPWSGGAYEQYF. Written as DNA, the CDR3 is TGTGCCAGCAGTCCCTGGAGCGGGGGGGCCTACGAGCAGTACTTC.

This chain links TRBV7-9 with TRBJ2-3, with 9 bases aligning to TRBD1. V dropped 5 bases and J dropped 5; count of bases not matched to a gene: 11. This CDR3 has 16 amino acids. In germline, CDR1 is SEHNR, CDR2 FQNEAQ (reference sequence). CDR3 residues: CASSPDIGQGKDTQYF. The DNA of the CDR3 is TGTGCCAGCAGCCCAGACATAGGACAGGGGAAAGATACGCAGTATTTT. Supplemented by reference TRBV7-9 and TRBJ2-3, the full variable domain reads DTGVSQNPRHKITKRGQNVTFRCDPISEHNRLYWYRQTLGQGPEFLTYFQNEAQLEKSRLLSDRFSAERPKGSFSTLEIQRTEQGDSAMYLCASSPDIGQGKDTQYFGPGTRLTVL.

CDR3 nucleotide sequence: TGTGCCAGTAGTATCGGGAACGACAGGGAGACTGAAGCTTTCTTT. Translating gives CASSIGNDRETEAFF. The genes are TRBV19 and TRBJ1-1; 7 bases are a match to TRBD1. The length of the CDR3 is 15 residues. Germline assignment: CDR1 LNHDA and CDR2 SQIVND (reference sequence). Trimming removed 3 bases from V and 5 bases from J; junction bases left unmatched: 9.

The chain employs TRBV5-1 and TRBJ1-2; D is undetermined. Germline V gives CDR1 SGHRS, CDR2 YFSETQ. This CDR3 contains 12 residues. Between the trimmed V and J ends, which lost 5 bases and 7 bases, there was a span of 12 bases. The CDR3 DNA reads as TGCGCCAGCAGTCCCGGACGGTTTGGCTACACCTTC. Amino acids: CASSPGRFGYTF.

The chain combines TRBV7-9 with TRBJ2-3; 8 bases are shared with TRBD2. The CDR3 has 17 amino acids. V shed 5 bases, J shed 0 bases, and the junction held 10 bases outside the gene matches. Germline lookup yields CDR1 SEHNR and CDR2 FQNEAQ (reference sequence). The CDR3 sequence is CASSPRTSRQSTDTQYF. The CDR3 DNA is TGTGCCAGCAGCCCCAGGACTAGCAGGCAAAGCACAGATACGCAGTATTTT.

The V gene is TRBV30, the J gene TRBJ2-7; 7 bases fit TRBD1. From germline, CDR1 is GTSNPN and CDR2 SVGIG (reference sequence). The CDR3 loop spans 13 amino acids. Losses at the gene ends were 2 bases for V and 6 bases for J; bases not matched to a gene: 7. CDR3 amino acids: CAWSQGTASEQYF. The CDR3 DNA follows: TGTGCCTGGAGTCAAGGGACAGCCTCCGAGCAGTACTTC.

The rearrangement uses TRBV6-1 and TRBJ1-4; no definite D call. Germline CDR1 reads MNHNS; CDR2 reads SASEGT. There are 16 residues in the CDR3. V was pared by 1 base and J by 4 bases, with 13 bases between. CDR3 nucleotides: TGTGCCAGCAGTGAAGTTGAGGGCCGGATTAATGAAAAACTGTTTTTT. Its protein is CASSEVEGRINEKLFF.

The rearrangement uses TRBV4-1 and TRBJ1-2, with a weak D call TRBD1 (5 bases). There are 16 residues in the CDR3. CDR1 is MGHRA, CDR2 YSYEKL, per germline. V lost 0 bases and J 5 bases, leaving 16 bases between the germline ends. The CDR3 DNA follows: TGCGCCAGCAGCCAAGAGGACCCGACACAGGCATATGGCTACACCTTC. Residues: CASSQEDPTQAYGYTF.

This chain connects TRBV2 to TRBJ1-5, with 12 bases fitting TRBD1. Trimming cost V 6 bases and J 2 bases; bases outside gene matches: 5. The CDR3 covers 16 residues. From germline, CDR1 is SNHLY and CDR2 FYNNEI. The CDR3 DNA sequence: TGTGCCAGCAGGAGGGACAGGGGGCAGGGCAATCAGCCCCAGCATTTT. It translates to CASRRDRGQGNQPQHF. The complete variable domain, with remaining parts taken from reference TRBV2 and TRBJ1-5, reads EPEVTQTPSHQVTQMGQEVILRCVPISNHLYFYWYRQILGQKVEFLVSFYNNEISEKSEIFDDQFSVERPDGSNFTLKIRSTKLEDSAMYFCASRRDRGQGNQPQHFGDGTRLSIL.

The chain joins TRBV10-2 to TRBJ2-7; D not resolved. Per the germline V gene, CDR1 is WSHSY and CDR2 is SAAADI. The V gene lost 4 bases and the J gene lost 1 base, with 5 bases spanning the gap. This CDR3 region has 12 residues. The CDR3 nucleotides are TGCGCCAGCAGTGGACAATCCTACGAGCAGTACGTC. This gives the protein CASSGQSYEQYV.

The V and J genes are TRBV5-1 and TRBJ2-5; 7 bases align to TRBD2. Germline loops: CDR1 SGHRS, CDR2 YFSETQ. Trimming removed 6 bases from V and 5 bases from J; junction bases left unmatched: 19. The CDR3 runs 17 residues. CDR3: CASNTHQSGGMGETQYF. The CDR3 DNA sequence: TGCGCCAGCAACACCCATCAATCGGGGGGTATGGGGGAGACCCAGTACTTC.

The chain uses TRBV2 and TRBJ1-2; no firm D call. Germline V gives CDR1 SNHLY, CDR2 FYNNEI. CDR3 length: 14 residues. Trimming left V 6 bases short and J 1 base short, with 12 bases between. In DNA form, the CDR3 reads TGTGCCAGCAGCCCTTCTGAGTTTAACTATGGCTACACCTTC. Its protein product is CASSPSEFNYGYTF.

The chain uses TRBV7-2 and TRBJ1-6; D not resolved. The CDR3 extends over 16 amino acids. Germline CDR1 reads SGHTA; CDR2 reads FQGNSA. Trimming cost V 2 bases and J 5 bases, with 13 bases left between them. The CDR3 spells CASSLWGGANNSPLHF. Written as DNA, the CDR3 is TGTGCCAGCAGCTTATGGGGAGGCGCCAATAATTCACCCCTCCACTTT.

Here the CDR3 DNA reads TGTGCCAGCAGGGACACTTCACCCCTCCACTTT. Its protein product is CASRDTSPLHF. The V call is TRBV28, the J call TRBJ1-6; a possible D gene is TRBD1 (5 bases). Looked up from germline, CDR1 is MDHEN and CDR2 is SYDVKM. This CDR3 has 11 residues. Trimming took 6 bases from V and 9 from J, leaving 6 bases between them. Variable domain in full (rest from reference TRBV28 and TRBJ1-6): DVKVTQSSRYLVKRTGEKVFLECVQDMDHENMFWYRQDPGLGLRLIYFSYDVKMKEKGDIPEGYSVSREKKERFSLILESASTNQTSMYLCASRDTSPLHFGNGTRLTVT.

The rearrangement joins TRBV10-3 to TRBJ1-1, with D tentatively TRBD1 (5 bases). Germline assignment: CDR1 ENHRY and CDR2 SYGVKD. V was cut by 3 bases and J by 4 bases, with 9 bases left in between. The CDR3 is 13 amino acids. As DNA, the CDR3 is TGTGCCATCAGTGAAGTGGGGGTCACTGAAGCTTTCTTT. Protein product: CAISEVGVTEAFF.

This chain links TRBV5-1 with TRBJ1-1; D possibly corresponds to TRBD1 (6 bases). V lost 4 bases to trimming and J lost 1 base, with 14 bases between them. This CDR3 comprises 15 residues. Germline values: CDR1 SGHRS, CDR2 YFSETQ. CDR3 DNA sequence: TGCGCCAGCAGCCTGATTGAGACAGGGAACACTGAAGCTTTCTTT. Protein product: CASSLIETGNTEAFF.

The sample holds a few counts of this clone. The chain carries TRBV18 and TRBJ2-2, with 8 positions matching TRBD2. In germline, CDR1 is KGHSH, CDR2 LQKENI. This CDR3 is built from 13 residues. J gave up 16 bases and V 2 bases, and 9 bases lay outside the gene matches. The CDR3 loop is CASSPSSGPKPFF. The CDR3 DNA sequence: TGTGCCAGCTCACCATCTAGCGGGCCTAAACCGTTTTTT. Full variable domain (rest looked up from reference TRBV18 and TRBJ2-2): NAGVMQNPRHLVRRRGQEARLRCSPMKGHSHVYWYRQLPEEGLKFMVYLQKENIIDESGMPKERFSAEFPKEGPSILRIQQVVRGDSAAYFCASSPSSGPKPFFGEGSRLTVL.

The chain links TRBV7-9 to TRBJ2-1; TRBD1 agrees at 9 bases. This CDR3 contains 16 residues. V trimming: 5 bases; J trimming: 2 bases; junction bases outside the gene matches: 7. From germline, CDR1 is SEHNR and CDR2 FQNEAQ (reference sequence). CDR3 amino acids: CASSTTGTGTYNEQFF. The CDR3 DNA is TGTGCCAGCAGCACGACCGGGACAGGGACCTACAATGAGCAGTTCTTC.

V gene TRBV2 combines with J gene TRBJ2-3; 8 nucleotides line up with TRBD2. The CDR3 sequence is 15 residues long. The V segment lost 4 bases and the J segment 1 base; nucleotides outside the gene matches: 4. The germline gives CDR1 SNHLY, CDR2 FYNNEI. The CDR3 nucleotides read TGTGCCAGCAGTGCAGAAGCGGGGGGCACAGATACGCAGTATTTT. Translating gives CASSAEAGGTDTQYF.

This clone was seen only once. The chain uses TRBV30 and TRBJ1-1; D unresolved. Germline CDR1 and CDR2: GTSNPN and SVGIG (reference sequence). There are 14 residues in the CDR3. V was clipped by 5 bases and J by 0 bases, with 13 bases between them. This CDR3 is CAWDPPQVNTEAFF. The DNA of the CDR3 is TGTGCCTGGGATCCACCACAAGTGAACACTGAAGCTTTCTTT.

The J gene is TRBJ1-1, the V gene TRBV21-1; the table assigns TRBD1, which was not confirmed against the DNA. TRBV21-1 is designated a pseudogene. The CDR3 extends over 21 amino acids. For the CDR3, the DNA is TGTGCCAGCAGCAATCTGCCAAAGGCGGTTCCGGGACAGGGGGGGGACACTGAAGCTTTCTTT. This encodes CASSNLPKAVPGQGGDTEAFF.

The rearrangement links TRBV5-1 to TRBJ2-2; a weak D match, TRBD1 (6 bases). V lost 4 bases and J 7 bases, leaving 17 bases between the germline ends. CDR1 is SGHRS and CDR2 is YFSETQ in the germline V gene. There are 15 residues in the CDR3. CDR3 nucleotide sequence: TGCGCCAGCAGCCAACAGGGTTACATCGGCGGGGAGCTGTTTTTT. Translated, it gives CASSQQGYIGGELFF.

This clone was seen a few times. The CDR3 bases are TGCGCCAAGACAGGAAGGGCTCAGTACGTC. This encodes CAKTGRAQYV. J is TRBJ2-7 and V is TRBV10-1; a possible D gene is TRBD1 (6 bases). Germline CDR1 is WNHNN and CDR2 is SYGVQD (reference sequence). Trimming took off 10 bases at V and 10 bases at J, with 14 bases between the two ends. The CDR3 sequence is 10 residues long.

This chain links TRBV25-1 with TRBJ1-2; 7 bases agree with TRBD1. The trim removed 3 bases at V and 2 bases at J, leaving 3 bases unmatched. Germline CDR1 is MGHDK and CDR2 is SYGVNS. There are 14 residues in the CDR3. CDR3 DNA: TGTGCCAGCAGTGATGTACAGGGGAACTATGGCTACACCTTC. Amino acid sequence: CASSDVQGNYGYTF.